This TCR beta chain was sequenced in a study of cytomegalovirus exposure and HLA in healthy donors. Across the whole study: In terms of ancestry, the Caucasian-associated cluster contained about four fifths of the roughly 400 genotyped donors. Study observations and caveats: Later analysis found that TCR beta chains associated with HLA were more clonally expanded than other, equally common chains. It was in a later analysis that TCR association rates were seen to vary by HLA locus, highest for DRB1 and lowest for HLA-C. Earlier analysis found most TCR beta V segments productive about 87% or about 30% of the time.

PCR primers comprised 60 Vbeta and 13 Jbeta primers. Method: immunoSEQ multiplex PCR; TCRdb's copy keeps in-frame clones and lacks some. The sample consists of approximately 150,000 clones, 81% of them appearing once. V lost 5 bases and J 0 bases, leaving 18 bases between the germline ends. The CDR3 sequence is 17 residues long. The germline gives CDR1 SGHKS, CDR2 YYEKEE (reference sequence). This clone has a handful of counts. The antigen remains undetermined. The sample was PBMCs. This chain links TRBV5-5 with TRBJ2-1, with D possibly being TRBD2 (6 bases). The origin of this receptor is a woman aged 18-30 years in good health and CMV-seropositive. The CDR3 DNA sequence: TGTGCCAGCAGGGGGGGTGGCTACCCACCCTCCTACAATGAGCAGTTCTTC. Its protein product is CASRGGGYPPSYNEQFF. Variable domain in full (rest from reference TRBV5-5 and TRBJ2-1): DAGVTQSPTHLIKTRGQQVTLRCSPISGHKSVSWYQQVLGQGPQFIFQYYEKEERGRGNFPDRFSARQFPNYSSELNVNALLLGDSALYLCASRGGGYPPSYNEQFFGPGTRLTVL.